Listed below are T cell receptor beta chains from one sample, sequenced in a study of T cell changes during pregnancy in multiple sclerosis. The protocol was immunoSEQ multiplex PCR, while the TCRdb copy is restricted to in-frame clones and leaves out a portion. The sample holds 50,000 or so clones, more than 80% seen once. The sequencing here drew on CD4+ T cells from peripheral blood mononuclear cells, taken before pregnancy. Every receptor here comes from a female donor with multiple sclerosis, enrolled in a pregnancy study. Both conserved end residues are part of each CDR3. D genes are given only for firm matches. Part of the rows lack a size; the others show once, few, many or a class for expanded clones.

CDR3 protein	CDR3 DNA	J gene	V gene	D gene	clone size
CASSNRQEAFF	TGTGCCAGCAGTAACCGACAAGAAGCTTTCTTT	TRBJ1-1	TRBV6-5	-	-
CASSTPLAGGADTQYF	TGTGCCAGCAGCACCCCTCTAGCGGGAGGTGCAGATACGCAGTATTTT	TRBJ2-3	TRBV13	TRBD2	-
CASCPASYGYTF	TGTGCCAGCTGCCCCGCCAGCTATGGCTACACCTTC	TRBJ1-2	TRBV28	-	-
CASNSGREGETQYF	TGTGCCAGCAACTCGGGCCGCGAGGGAGAGACCCAGTACTTC	TRBJ2-5	TRBV5-4	-	once
CASTGKNIQYF	TGTGCCAGCACCGGTAAAAACATTCAGTACTTC	TRBJ2-4	TRBV6-1	-	-
CASSSQHLLYNEQFF	TGTGCCAGCAGCTCTCAACATCTTTTATACAATGAGCAGTTCTTC	TRBJ2-1	TRBV5-6	-	-
CASSIGTSGRETQYF	TGTGCCAGTAGTATAGGGACTAGCGGGAGGGAGACCCAGTACTTC	TRBJ2-5	TRBV19	TRBD2	-
CASSVGGGALYEQYF	TGTGCCAGCAGCGTAGGAGGGGGCGCCCTCTACGAGCAGTACTTC	TRBJ2-7	TRBV9	TRBD1	-
CASSVRDRGPTEAFF	TGTGCCAGCAGTGTCCGGGACAGGGGGCCCACTGAAGCTTTCTTT	TRBJ1-1	TRBV6-1	TRBD1	-
CASSVNPGGEAFF	TGTGCCAGCAGCGTAAACCCCGGAGGCGAGGCTTTCTTT	TRBJ1-1	TRBV9	-	-
CASSPGTLANTEAFF	TGCGCCAGCAGCCCCGGGACACTGGCAAACACTGAAGCTTTCTTT	TRBJ1-1	TRBV5-1	-	-
CASSPLDRGYGYTF	TGTGCCAGCAGCCCTCTGGACAGGGGCTATGGCTACACCTTC	TRBJ1-2	TRBV11-2	TRBD1	once
CASSDARQYTDTQYF	TGTGCCAGCAGCGATGCGCGACAGTACACAGATACGCAGTATTTT	TRBJ2-3	TRBV5-4	-	once